What follows are 27 T cell receptor beta chains derived from one specimen sequenced in a study of patients and donors after allogeneic stem cell transplantation. One entry per CDR3 protein results from TCRdb running MiXCR on the RT-PCR reads. In the table there are more than 850,000 distinct CDR3 sequences, about a sixth of which are singletons. Sequencing was carried out using blood, either unsorted or a sorted T cell fraction (not recorded which). These receptors were taken from a human donor who was either an allogeneic HSCT recipient or a stem cell or donor lymphocyte infusion donor (not recorded which). It is not recorded whose cells these are; they may come from a transplant donor.

The rearrangement joins TRBV15 to TRBJ2-1; D tentatively reads TRBD1 or TRBD2 (5 bases each). The germline CDR1 and CDR2 sequences are LNHNV and YYDKDF (reference sequence). V was shortened by 0 bases and J by 7 bases, with 16 bases between the two germline ends. The CDR3 is 16 residues long. CDR3 sequence reads: CATSRDVKVGTNEQFF. The CDR3 DNA is TGTGCCACCAGCAGAGATGTGAAGGTGGGGACGAATGAGCAGTTCTTC.

This clonotype has ten or more counts. The chain is built from TRBV20-1 and TRBJ2-1; D gene uncertain. With 6 bases removed from V and 10 bases from J, the gap between germline ends came to 19 bases. The CDR3 sequence is 13 residues long. Germline CDR1 DFQATT, CDR2 SNEGSKA (reference sequence). The CDR3 is CSAEPYYKEEQFF. The DNA of the CDR3 is TGCAGTGCCGAACCCTATTATAAGGAGGAGCAGTTCTTC.

This clonotype was counted only a few times. The chain has TRBV24-1 and TRBJ2-1, with 7 bases lining up with TRBD1. Germline V gene lookup returns CDR1 KGHDR and CDR2 SFDVKD. The CDR3 runs to 15 residues. Unmatched junction bases numbered 6, after V lost 6 bases and J lost 2 bases. CDR3 loop: CATSPNRGPYNEQFF. The CDR3 DNA sequence: TGTGCCACCAGTCCGAACAGGGGACCCTACAATGAGCAGTTCTTC.

The chain combines TRBV4-3 with TRBJ2-7; 10 bases align to TRBD2. The CDR3 runs to 15 residues. The V gene end was trimmed by 0 bases and the J gene end by 2 bases; junction bases not matched to a gene: 1. Germline V gene lookup returns CDR1 LGHNA and CDR2 YSLEER. DNA of the CDR3: TGCGCCAGCAGCCAAGACACTAGCGGGGCCTACGAGCAGTACTTC. Translated: CASSQDTSGAYEQYF.

In its sample, this clonotype was seen a few times. The chain recombines TRBV20-1 with TRBJ1-1; 8 positions agree with TRBD1. Per germline, CDR1 DFQATT and CDR2 SNEGSKA (reference sequence). CDR3 length: 16 residues. With V trimmed by 5 bases and J by 1 base, 12 bases remained unmatched. CDR3 loop: CSAYKPKDRANTEAFF. CDR3 DNA sequence: TGCAGTGCTTACAAGCCCAAGGACAGGGCGAACACTGAAGCTTTCTTT.

The table lists this clonotype with many counts. J is TRBJ2-1 and V is TRBV6-5; D is undetermined. Germline CDR1 is MNHEY and CDR2 is SVGAGI. The CDR3 spans 13 residues. Trimming took off 2 bases at V and 4 bases at J, with 6 bases between the two ends. This CDR3 is CASSYVAYNEQFF. The DNA for the CDR3 is TGTGCCAGCAGTTACGTCGCTTACAATGAGCAGTTCTTC.

The chain has TRBV18 and TRBJ2-3, with D unclear. The germline gives CDR1 KGHSH, CDR2 LQKENI. V dropped 0 bases and J dropped 2 bases, with 9 bases sitting between them. The CDR3 extends over 15 amino acids. In DNA, the CDR3 is TGTGCCAGCTCACCACCGGTATTCCCCACAGATACGCAGTATTTT. It yields the protein CASSPPVFPTDTQYF.

This clonotype was picked up a small number of times. A junction end diverges from the germline sequence, so it may reflect a read error. The chain recombines TRBV3-1 with TRBJ1-1; D possibly corresponds to TRBD1 (6 bases). This CDR3 is 12 amino acids long. From germline, CDR1 is LGHDT and CDR2 YNNKEL (reference sequence). The CDR3 nucleotides read TGTGCCAGCAGTCAAGACAGGAGAGAAGCTTTCTTT. Amino acids: CASSQDRREAFF.

This clonotype was observed a few times. This chain connects TRBV11-2 to TRBJ1-2; 7 bases are a match to TRBD1. CDR3 size: 15 residues. The V and J ends lost 4 bases and 4 bases, in that order; junction bases with no gene match: 9. CDR1 and CDR2 from the germline V gene are SGHAT and FQNNGV. DNA of the CDR3: TGTGCCAGCAGCTCCTCCCAGGGGGGGTTCTATGGCTACACCTTC. It is translated as CASSSSQGGFYGYTF.

The chain joins TRBV20-1 to TRBJ2-5; no definite D call. CDR3 size: 12 residues. Trimming stripped 3 bases from V and 8 bases from J, with 13 bases between. CDR1 is DFQATT, CDR2 SNEGSKA, per germline (reference sequence). The CDR3 is CSASDKHGTQYF. CDR3 coding DNA: TGCAGTGCTAGTGACAAGCATGGAACCCAGTACTTC.

This chain joins TRBV4-2 and TRBJ2-7, with 10 bases that match TRBD2. The CDR3 runs to 16 residues. V lost 0 bases to trimming and J lost 5 bases; unmatched junction nucleotides: 7. Germline V gene sequence: CDR1 LGHNA, CDR2 YNFKEQ. The CDR3 DNA sequence: TGTGCCAGCAGCCAAGATGGGAGCGGGAGGGTAAACGAGCAGTACTTC. It translates to CASSQDGSGRVNEQYF.

The rearrangement links TRBV3-1 to TRBJ2-1; D may be TRBD1 (5 bases). Trimming stripped 3 bases from V and 4 bases from J, with 22 bases between. The CDR3 sequence is 18 residues long. In germline, CDR1 is LGHDT, CDR2 YNNKEL (reference sequence). CDR3: CASSHSPAIGEVYNEQFF. The DNA of the CDR3 is TGTGCCAGCAGCCACTCACCTGCGATAGGGGAAGTTTACAATGAGCAGTTCTTC.

This clonotype was found a few times. The chain has TRBV20-1 and TRBJ2-1, with D possibly being TRBD2 (6 bases). CDR1 and CDR2 (germline): DFQATT, SNEGSKA (reference sequence). The V gene lost 4 bases and the J gene lost 4 bases, with 17 bases spanning the gap. CDR3 length equals 15 residues. The CDR3 DNA is TGCAGTGCTAAAGCCCCGCTAGCGCCATACAATGAGCAGTTCTTC. Amino acid sequence: CSAKAPLAPYNEQFF.

The chain's CDR3 is CASSHGTGGSNEQFF. CDR3 in DNA: TGTGCCAGCAGCCACGGGACAGGGGGCTCCAATGAGCAGTTCTTC. This chain joins TRBV7-9 and TRBJ2-1; 12 bases are shared with TRBD1. Germline V CDR1 and CDR2: SEHNR, FQNEAQ (reference sequence). CDR3 length: 15 amino acids. V was clipped by 5 bases and J by 6 bases; unmatched bases: 5.

The chain employs TRBV27 and TRBJ2-6; 7 nucleotides agree with TRBD2. In germline, CDR1 is MNHEY, CDR2 SMNVEV (reference sequence). J gave up 1 base and V 7 bases, and 7 bases lay outside the gene matches. There are 16 residues in the CDR3. This chain's CDR3 is CASTSLGGSGANVLTF. CDR3 in DNA: TGTGCCAGCACCTCCCTGGGGGGGTCTGGGGCCAACGTCCTGACTTTC.

This clonotype has a handful of counts. The J gene is TRBJ1-4, the V gene TRBV5-1; no firm D call. Germline V gene data show CDR1 as SGHRS and CDR2 as YFSETQ. With 0 bases removed from V and 8 bases from J, the gap between germline ends came to 14 bases. There are 15 residues in the CDR3. The CDR3 DNA reads TGCGCCAGCAGCTTGGGTGGGGTGGGAGAAGAAAAACTGTTTTTT. It translates to CASSLGGVGEEKLFF. Full variable domain (missing parts from reference TRBV5-1 and TRBJ1-4): KAGVTQTPRYLIKTRGQQVTLSCSPISGHRSVSWYQQTPGQGLQFLFEYFSETQRNKGNFPGRFSGRQFSNSRSEMNVSTLELGDSALYLCASSLGGVGEEKLFFGSGTQLSVL.

In this sample, this clonotype turned up a few times. V is TRBV20-1 and J is TRBJ2-7, with 14 bases matching TRBD2. This CDR3 is 16 amino acids long. The V segment lost 5 bases and the J segment 3 bases; nucleotides outside the gene matches: 9. Germline V gene lookup returns CDR1 DFQATT and CDR2 SNEGSKA (reference sequence). Written as DNA, the CDR3 is TGCAGTGCTGGAACCGGGACTAGCGGGAGACTCTACGAGCAGTACTTC. Its protein is CSAGTGTSGRLYEQYF.

This rearrangement joins TRBV2 to TRBJ1-1; TRBD1 matches at 9 bases. The CDR3 loop spans 14 amino acids. Trimming removed 6 bases from V and 7 bases from J; junction bases left unmatched: 9. Per germline, CDR1 SNHLY and CDR2 FYNNEI. CDR3 protein: CASRGQGTEREAFF. For the CDR3, the DNA is TGTGCCAGCAGGGGACAGGGAACCGAACGTGAAGCTTTCTTT.

This clonotype showed up just a few times. V and J are TRBV12-3 or TRBV12-4 and TRBJ2-1; 9 bases agree with TRBD2. There are 16 residues in the CDR3. J lost 2 bases, V lost 6 bases, and 8 bases had no gene match. The CDR3 nucleotides are TGTGCCAGCAGCCCTAGCGGGAAAAGGGCCTACAATGAGCAGTTCTTC. This codes for CASSPSGKRAYNEQFF.

This clonotype was seen more than once but under ten times. The CDR3 reads CASARGGQGYNEQFF. The CDR3 nucleotides are TGCGCCAGCGCCCGGGGGGGTCAAGGGTACAATGAGCAGTTCTTC. The chain employs TRBV5-1 and TRBJ2-1, with TRBD2 identical over 8 bases. From germline, CDR1 is SGHRS and CDR2 YFSETQ. There are 15 residues in the CDR3. V shed 7 bases, J shed 4 bases, and the junction held 10 bases outside the gene matches.

This clonotype was seen a few times. The rearrangement uses TRBV24-1 and TRBJ2-3; TRBD1 aligns across 8 bases. The V gene's germline CDR1 is KGHDR and CDR2 SFDVKD. Germline trimming cut 4 bases from V and 4 bases from J; bases unmatched to any gene: 3. This CDR3 has 14 amino acids. The CDR3 DNA is TGTGCCACCAGTGACACAGGGGGTCCAGATACGCAGTATTTT. As protein: CATSDTGGPDTQYF.

This clonotype was seen at least ten times. V usage is TRBV12-3 or TRBV12-4 and J usage is TRBJ2-7; D call uncertain. Trimming left V 3 bases short and J 2 bases short, with 8 bases between. The CDR3 extends over 13 amino acids. CDR3 loop: CASSFNRAYEQYF. CDR3 DNA sequence: TGTGCCAGCAGTTTCAACAGAGCCTACGAGCAGTACTTC.

This clonotype was recorded a few times. The chain links TRBV6-1 to TRBJ1-3; D is ambiguous. This CDR3 is built from 14 residues. CDR1 is MNHNS and CDR2 is SASEGT in the germline V gene. Trimming took off 2 bases at V and 0 bases at J, with 5 bases between the two ends. Written as DNA, the CDR3 is TGTGCCAGCAGTGAATGGGGCTCTGGAAACACCATATATTTT. The encoded protein is CASSEWGSGNTIYF.

This clonotype was seen more than once but under ten times. This chain uses TRBV2 with TRBJ2-1; 8 nucleotides align to TRBD2. The V and J ends lost 7 bases and 9 bases, in that order; junction bases with no gene match: 8. The V gene's germline CDR1 is SNHLY and CDR2 FYNNEI. The CDR3 contains 13 residues. CDR3 sequence reads: CASTSGRLPEQFF. CDR3 bases: TGTGCCAGCACCAGCGGGAGATTACCTGAGCAGTTCTTC.

This clonotype was picked up one time. The J gene is TRBJ1-4, the V gene TRBV7-8, with D tentatively TRBD1 (6 bases). Germline V gene data show CDR1 as SGHVS and CDR2 as FQNEAQ. The V gene lost 2 bases and the J gene lost 8 bases, with 12 bases spanning the gap. The CDR3 has 14 amino acids. CDR3 protein: CASSLHRAGEKLFF. CDR3 nucleotide sequence: TGTGCCAGCAGCTTACACAGGGCGGGGGAAAAACTGTTTTTT.

This clonotype was seen ten or more times. The chain combines TRBV5-1 with TRBJ2-7; 8 bases map to TRBD1. The CDR3 loop spans 14 amino acids. Germline trimming cut 0 bases from V and 3 bases from J; bases unmatched to any gene: 2. Germline V gene data show CDR1 as SGHRS and CDR2 as YFSETQ. CDR3 coding DNA: TGCGCCAGCAGCTTGGTTACAGGGGGCTACGAGCAGTACTTC. It codes for CASSLVTGGYEQYF.

The rearrangement uses TRBV12-3 or TRBV12-4 and TRBJ1-2, with 8 bases lining up with TRBD1. The V gene end was trimmed by 6 bases and the J gene end by 8 bases; junction bases not matched to a gene: 17. The CDR3 is made up of 16 amino acids. The CDR3 region has the DNA TGTGCCAGCAGACTTAAAGGGACAGGCCTATCGGGCGGCTACACCTTC. Translating it yields CASRLKGTGLSGGYTF.